This is a list of T cell receptor beta chains from one sample in a study of T cells after posttransplantation cyclophosphamide. Some clones are missing from TCRdb's copy, which holds only in-frame ones; the method was immunoSEQ multiplex PCR. The data show fewer than 45,000 clones, around 80% seen once. Sample: CD4+ T cells sorted from blood, taken 1903 days after a stem cell transplant with posttransplant cyclophosphamide. These receptors originate from a female patient in her 40s who received an allogeneic stem cell transplant from a related donor, was CMV-positive, and had no GVHD. Some T cells may be the graft donor's. CDR3s include the opening cysteine and the closing phenylalanine or tryptophan. The D gene is left open where the match is weak. Clone size, where shown, is once, few, many, or a class for clones that have expanded.

>TRBD1|TRBJ1-4|TRBV28|once
CASSVQGGTNEKLFF
TGTGCCAGCAGTGTACAGGGGGGCACTAATGAAAAACTGTTTTTT
>.|TRBJ1-5|TRBV19|once
CASNGASQPQHF
TGTGCCAGTAATGGGGCCTCTCAGCCCCAGCATTTT
>.|TRBJ1-2|TRBV19|.
CASSMGSGYGYTF
TGTGCCAGTAGTATGGGCAGCGGCTATGGCTACACCTTC
>TRBD2|TRBJ2-5|TRBV7-2|once
CASSLELAGGQAETQYF
TGTGCCAGCAGCTTAGAACTAGCGGGGGGGCAGGCGGAGACCCAGTACTTC
>.|TRBJ2-2|TRBV7-3|.
CASSSRATGELFF
TGTGCCAGCAGCTCGAGGGCCACCGGGGAGCTGTTTTTT
>TRBD2|TRBJ2-1|TRBV9|.
CASSGSGVTWNEQFF
TGTGCCAGCAGCGGAAGCGGGGTGACTTGGAATGAGCAGTTCTTC
>TRBD1|TRBJ2-7|TRBV27|once
CASSWTGSHYEQYF
TGTGCCAGCAGCTGGACAGGGTCCCACTACGAGCAGTACTTC
>TRBD2|TRBJ2-5|TRBV5-4|.
CASSRKTSGGPVETQYF
TGTGCCAGCAGTCGAAAGACTAGCGGGGGGCCAGTGGAGACCCAGTACTTC
>.|TRBJ2-3|TRBV2|.
CASSDLFGTDTQYF
TGTGCCAGCAGTGATCTTTTCGGCACAGATACGCAGTATTTT
>TRBD1|TRBJ1-5|TRBV4-2|.
CASSQGQGDSNQPQHF
TGTGCCAGCAGCCAAGGGCAGGGGGATAGCAATCAGCCCCAGCATTTT